The 14 T cell receptor beta chains below were found in one sample sequenced in a study of immune evolution from preneoplasia to lung adenocarcinoma. TCRdb keeps only in-frame clones here, not all; method: immunoSEQ multiplex PCR. This repertoire shows 8,000 to 10,000 clones, about three quarters found once; its top ten account for roughly 6.7%. The source material was FFPE lung adenocarcinoma in situ tissue. Every receptor here comes from a person in their sixties or seventies with lung adenocarcinoma.

DNA of the CDR3: TGTGCCTGGAGTGTACAGGCAGGGGGCTCGAACACTGAAGCTTTCTTT. Protein: CAWSVQAGGSNTEAFF. This chain connects TRBV30 to TRBJ1-1; 8 nucleotides align to TRBD1. Per the germline V gene, CDR1 is GTSNPN and CDR2 is SVGIG (reference sequence). CDR3 length: 16 amino acids. After removal of 0 bases from V and 1 base from J, the junction contained 7 bases not matched to a gene.

V gene TRBV11-2 combines with J gene TRBJ2-7; D not certain. The germline CDR1 and CDR2 sequences are SGHAT and FQNNGV. The CDR3 sequence is 13 residues long. With 8 bases removed from V and 6 bases from J, the gap between germline ends came to 17 bases. The CDR3 DNA reads as TGTGCCAGCCGTTTGAATGCCTGGGGCGAGCAGTACTTC. Translating it yields CASRLNAWGEQYF.

This clone was seen a single time. This chain joins TRBV27 and TRBJ2-7; weak D call: TRBD2 (6 bases). V lost 8 bases and J lost 5, with 19 bases in between. There are 14 residues in the CDR3. The V gene's germline CDR1 is MNHEY and CDR2 SMNVEV (reference sequence). CDR3 amino acids: CASGPGTLIDEQYF. CDR3 coding DNA: TGTGCCAGCGGACCCGGGACTTTAATCGACGAGCAGTACTTC.

The chain employs TRBV29-1 and TRBJ1-1; D uncertain. This CDR3 has 10 amino acids. V lost 3 bases and J lost 4, with 3 bases in between. Per germline, CDR1 SQVTM and CDR2 ANQGSEA. CDR3 sequence reads: CSVDGTEAFF. The DNA of the CDR3 is TGCAGCGTTGATGGCACTGAAGCTTTCTTT.

The V call is TRBV7-2, the J call TRBJ1-2, with D hard to call. This CDR3 spans 14 amino acids. V was cut by 3 bases and J by 4 bases, with 12 bases left in between. Per germline, CDR1 SGHTA and CDR2 FQGNSA. As DNA, the CDR3 is TGTGCCAGCAGCTTTACGACTGATACCTATGGCTACACCTTC. This translates into CASSFTTDTYGYTF. The full variable domain, rest sourced from reference TRBV7-2 and TRBJ1-2, is GAGVSQSPSNKVTEKGKDVELRCDPISGHTALYWYRQSLGQGLEFLIYFQGNSAPDKSGLPSDRFSAERTGGSVSTLTIQRTQQEDSAVYLCASSFTTDTYGYTFGSGTRLTVV.

This clone has a handful of counts. V and J are TRBV6-5 and TRBJ1-2; 7 bases align to TRBD1. J gave up 1 base and V 6 bases, and 2 bases lay outside the gene matches. Per the germline V gene, CDR1 is MNHEY and CDR2 is SVGAGI. This CDR3 contains 13 residues. CDR3 sequence reads: CASSPGGNYGYTF. As DNA, the CDR3 is TGTGCCAGCAGCCCAGGGGGTAACTATGGCTACACCTTC.

The chain recombines TRBV7-9 with TRBJ2-5; 7 nucleotides agree with TRBD1. V lost 4 bases and J lost 5; bases outside the gene matches: 10. The length of the CDR3 is 15 residues. Germline values: CDR1 SEHNR, CDR2 FQNEAQ (reference sequence). The CDR3: CASSSPRTGLETQYF. The CDR3 region has the DNA TGTGCCAGCAGCTCACCACGGACAGGCTTGGAGACCCAGTACTTC.

This clone was picked up one time. The rearrangement uses TRBV11-2 and TRBJ1-3; D not certain. There are 13 residues in the CDR3. Trimming pared 3 bases from V and 4 bases from J, leaving 7 bases between. Germline V gene sequence: CDR1 SGHAT, CDR2 FQNNGV. The CDR3 spells CASSLLGGNTIYF. In nucleotides, the CDR3 is TGTGCCAGCAGCTTGTTGGGAGGAAACACCATATATTTT.

V is TRBV5-4 and J is TRBJ1-1; D gene ambiguous. The germline gives CDR1 SGHNT, CDR2 YYREEE (reference sequence). The CDR3 loop spans 12 amino acids. Trimming pared 4 bases from V and 6 bases from J, leaving 10 bases between. CDR3 in amino acids: CASSALNSEAFF. The CDR3 coding sequence is TGTGCCAGCAGCGCGTTAAATTCTGAAGCTTTCTTT. Full variable domain (remainder filled in from reference TRBV5-4 and TRBJ1-1): ETGVTQSPTHLIKTRGQQVTLRCSSQSGHNTVSWYQQALGQGPQFIFQYYREEENGRGNFPPRFSGLQFPNYSSELNVNALELDDSALYLCASSALNSEAFFGQGTRLTVV.

This chain connects TRBV12-5 to TRBJ1-1; D remains unclear. V was clipped by 6 bases and J by 5 bases, with 10 bases between them. This CDR3 contains 12 residues. Germline V CDR1 and CDR2: LGHNT, FRNRAP. CDR3 sequence (DNA): TGTGCTAGTGGATTAGGAGCAACTGAAGCTTTCTTT. It is translated as CASGLGATEAFF.

The genes are TRBV7-3 and TRBJ2-7; a possible D gene is TRBD1 (5 bases). Germline CDR1 and CDR2: SGHTA and FQGTGA. CDR3 length: 13 residues. V was pared by 2 bases and J by 6 bases, with 11 bases between. The DNA of the CDR3 is TGTGCCAGCAGCTTAGAGACAGCTTCCGAGCAGTACTTC. This gives the protein CASSLETASEQYF.

The chain couples TRBV20-1 to TRBJ1-3; D gene uncertain. This CDR3 spans 11 amino acids. Germline values: CDR1 DFQATT, CDR2 SNEGSKA (reference sequence). Trimming took 1 base from V and 2 from J, leaving 0 bases between them. The DNA of the CDR3 is TGCAGTGCTAGAGCTGGAAACACCATATATTTT. This codes for CSARAGNTIYF.

The table lists this clone with a count of one. The chain combines TRBV7-2 with TRBJ1-2, with 10 bases aligning to TRBD1. Trimming removed 4 bases from V and 6 bases from J; junction bases left unmatched: 2. This CDR3 has 13 residues. Per the germline V gene, CDR1 is SGHTA and CDR2 is FQGNSA. DNA for the CDR3: TGTGCCAGCAGCTCAGGGACAGGGGATGGCTACACCTTC. It translates to CASSSGTGDGYTF.

CDR3 sequence (DNA): TGTGCCAGCAGCTTCCGGACAGGGGGTCCCACAGATACGCAGTATTTT. Protein product: CASSFRTGGPTDTQYF. The chain combines TRBV7-2 with TRBJ2-3; 10 bases match TRBD1. J was trimmed by 2 bases and V by 3 bases; bases with no gene match: 5. Germline-derived CDR1 and CDR2 are SGHTA and FQGNSA. CDR3 size: 16 residues.